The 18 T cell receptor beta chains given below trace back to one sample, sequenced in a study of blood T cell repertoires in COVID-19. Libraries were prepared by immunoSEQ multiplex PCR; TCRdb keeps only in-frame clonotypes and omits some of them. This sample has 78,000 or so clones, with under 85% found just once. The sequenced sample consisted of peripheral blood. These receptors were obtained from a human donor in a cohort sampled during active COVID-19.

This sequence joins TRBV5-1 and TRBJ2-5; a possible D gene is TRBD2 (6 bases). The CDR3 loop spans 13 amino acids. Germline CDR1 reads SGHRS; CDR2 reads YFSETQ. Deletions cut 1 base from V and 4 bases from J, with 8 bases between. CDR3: CASSLFGGETQYF. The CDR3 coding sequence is TGCGCCAGCAGCTTGTTCGGGGGAGAGACCCAGTACTTC.

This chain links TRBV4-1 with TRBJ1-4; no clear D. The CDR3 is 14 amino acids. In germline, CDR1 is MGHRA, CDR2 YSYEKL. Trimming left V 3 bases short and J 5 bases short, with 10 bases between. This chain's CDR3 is CASSQKEGNEKLFF. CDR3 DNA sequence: TGCGCCAGCAGCCAGAAGGAGGGAAATGAAAAACTGTTTTTT.

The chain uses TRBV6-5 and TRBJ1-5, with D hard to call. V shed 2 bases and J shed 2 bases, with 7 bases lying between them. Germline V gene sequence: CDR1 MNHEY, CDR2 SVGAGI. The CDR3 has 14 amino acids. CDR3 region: CASSYARGNQPQHF. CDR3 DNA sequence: TGTGCCAGCAGTTACGCCCGGGGCAATCAGCCCCAGCATTTT.

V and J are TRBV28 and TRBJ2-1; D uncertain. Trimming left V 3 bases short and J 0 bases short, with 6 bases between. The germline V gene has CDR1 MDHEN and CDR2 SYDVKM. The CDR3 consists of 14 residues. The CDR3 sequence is CASSLGNSYNEQFF. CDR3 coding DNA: TGTGCCAGCAGTTTGGGCAACTCCTACAATGAGCAGTTCTTC. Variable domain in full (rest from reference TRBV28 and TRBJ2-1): DVKVTQSSRYLVKRTGEKVFLECVQDMDHENMFWYRQDPGLGLRLIYFSYDVKMKEKGDIPEGYSVSREKKERFSLILESASTNQTSMYLCASSLGNSYNEQFFGPGTRLTVL.

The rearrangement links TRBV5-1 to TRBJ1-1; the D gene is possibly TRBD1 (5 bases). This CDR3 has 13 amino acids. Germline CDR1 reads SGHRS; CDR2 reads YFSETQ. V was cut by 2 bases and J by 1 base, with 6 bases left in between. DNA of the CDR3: TGCGCCAGCAGCTTACAGGAGAACACTGAAGCTTTCTTT. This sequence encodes CASSLQENTEAFF.

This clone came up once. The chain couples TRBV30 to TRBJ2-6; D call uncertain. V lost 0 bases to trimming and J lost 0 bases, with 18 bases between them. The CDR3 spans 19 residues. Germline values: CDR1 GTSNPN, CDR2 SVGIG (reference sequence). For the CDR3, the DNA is TGTGCCTGGAGTGTAGGAAAAGGCAGGATTAACTCTGGGGCCAACGTCCTGACTTTC. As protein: CAWSVGKGRINSGANVLTF. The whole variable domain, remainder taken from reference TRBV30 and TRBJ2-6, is SQTIHQWPATLVQPVGSPLSLECTVEGTSNPNLYWYRQAAGRGLQLLFYSVGIGQISSEVPQNLSASRPQDRQFILSSKKLLLSDSGFYLCAWSVGKGRINSGANVLTFGAGSRLTVL.

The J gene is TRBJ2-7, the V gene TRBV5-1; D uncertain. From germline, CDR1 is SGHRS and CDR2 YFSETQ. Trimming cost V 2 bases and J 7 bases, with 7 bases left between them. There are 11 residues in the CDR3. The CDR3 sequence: CASSFSGEQYF. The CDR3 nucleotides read TGCGCCAGCAGCTTCTCGGGTGAGCAGTACTTC.

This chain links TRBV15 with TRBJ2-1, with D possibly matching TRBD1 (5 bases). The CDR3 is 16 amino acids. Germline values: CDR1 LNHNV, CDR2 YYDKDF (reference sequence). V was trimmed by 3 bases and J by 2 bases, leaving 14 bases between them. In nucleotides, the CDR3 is TGTGCCACCAGCAGGACAGACTTAAAGACCTACAATGAGCAGTTCTTC. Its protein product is CATSRTDLKTYNEQFF.

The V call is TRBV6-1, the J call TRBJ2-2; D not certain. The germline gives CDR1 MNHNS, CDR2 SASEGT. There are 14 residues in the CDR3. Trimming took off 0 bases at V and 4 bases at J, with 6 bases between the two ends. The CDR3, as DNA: TGTGCCAGCAGTGAAGCCCGGAGCACCGGGGAGCTGTTTTTT. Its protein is CASSEARSTGELFF.

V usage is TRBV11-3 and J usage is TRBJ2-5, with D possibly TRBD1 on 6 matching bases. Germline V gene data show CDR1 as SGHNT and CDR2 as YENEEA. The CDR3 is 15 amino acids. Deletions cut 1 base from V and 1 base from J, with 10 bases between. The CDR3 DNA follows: TGTGCCAGCAGCTTAGGGGGGCCCTCCCAAGAGACCCAGTACTTC. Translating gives CASSLGGPSQETQYF. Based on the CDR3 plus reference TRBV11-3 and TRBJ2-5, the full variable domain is EAGVVQSPRYKIIEKKQPVAFWCNPISGHNTLYWYLQNLGQGPELLIRYENEEAVDDSQLPKDRFSAERLKGVDSTLKIQPAELGDSAVYLCASSLGGPSQETQYFGPGTRLLVL.

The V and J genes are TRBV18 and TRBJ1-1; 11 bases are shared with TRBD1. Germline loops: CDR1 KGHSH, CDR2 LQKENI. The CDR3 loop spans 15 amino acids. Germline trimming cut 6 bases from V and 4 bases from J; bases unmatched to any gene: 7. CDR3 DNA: TGTGCCAGCTCGTTCGGGACAGGGGGGAGCACTGAAGCTTTCTTT. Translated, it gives CASSFGTGGSTEAFF.

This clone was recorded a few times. DNA for the CDR3: TGCGCCAGCAGCCCCCGGCAGGGGGTAGAAGCTGGAAACACCATATATTTT. This sequence encodes CASSPRQGVEAGNTIYF. This chain links TRBV5-1 with TRBJ1-3; TRBD1 matches at 7 bases. The V gene end was trimmed by 4 bases and the J gene end by 2 bases; junction bases not matched to a gene: 12. The CDR3 has 17 residues. Germline CDR1 reads SGHRS; CDR2 reads YFSETQ. The full variable domain, with the rest looked up from reference TRBV5-1 and TRBJ1-3, is KAGVTQTPRYLIKTRGQQVTLSCSPISGHRSVSWYQQTPGQGLQFLFEYFSETQRNKGNFPGRFSGRQFSNSRSEMNVSTLELGDSALYLCASSPRQGVEAGNTIYFGEGSWLTVV.

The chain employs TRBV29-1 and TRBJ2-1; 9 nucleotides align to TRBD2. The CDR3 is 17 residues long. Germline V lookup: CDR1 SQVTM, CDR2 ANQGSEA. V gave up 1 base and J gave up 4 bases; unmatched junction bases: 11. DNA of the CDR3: TGCAGCGTTGAAGCTCTCGAATTTAGCGGGAGATACAATGAGCAGTTCTTC. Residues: CSVEALEFSGRYNEQFF.

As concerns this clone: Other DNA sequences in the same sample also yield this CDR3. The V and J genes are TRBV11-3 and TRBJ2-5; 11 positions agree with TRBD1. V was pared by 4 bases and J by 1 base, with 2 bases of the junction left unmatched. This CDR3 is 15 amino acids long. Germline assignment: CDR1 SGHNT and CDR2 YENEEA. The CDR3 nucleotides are TGTGCCAGCAGCTCCGGGACAGGGGGCCAAGAGACCCAGTACTTC. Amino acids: CASSSGTGGQETQYF.

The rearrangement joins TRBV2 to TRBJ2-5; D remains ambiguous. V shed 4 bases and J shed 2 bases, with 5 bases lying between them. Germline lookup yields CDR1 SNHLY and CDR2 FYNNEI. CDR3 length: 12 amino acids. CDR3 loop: CASSVQQETQYF. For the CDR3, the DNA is TGTGCCAGCAGTGTACAGCAAGAGACCCAGTACTTC.

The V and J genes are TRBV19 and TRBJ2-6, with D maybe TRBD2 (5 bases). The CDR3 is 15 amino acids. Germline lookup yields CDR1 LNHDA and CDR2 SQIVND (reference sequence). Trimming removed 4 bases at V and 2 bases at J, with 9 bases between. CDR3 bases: TGTGCCAGTAGTAGGCCGGGGACTGGGGCCAACGTCCTGACTTTC. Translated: CASSRPGTGANVLTF.

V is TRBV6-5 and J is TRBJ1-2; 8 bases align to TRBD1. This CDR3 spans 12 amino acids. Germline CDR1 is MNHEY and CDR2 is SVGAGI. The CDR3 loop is CGLTGDRYGYTF. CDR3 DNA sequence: TGTGGCCTGACAGGGGATCGGTATGGCTACACCTTC.

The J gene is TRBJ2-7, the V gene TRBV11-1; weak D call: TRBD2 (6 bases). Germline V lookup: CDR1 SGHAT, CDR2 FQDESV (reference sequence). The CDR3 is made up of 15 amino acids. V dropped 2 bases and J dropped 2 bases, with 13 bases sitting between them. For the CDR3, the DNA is TGTGCCAGCAGCTTATACGACGGGGGAACCTACGAGCAGTACTTC. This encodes CASSLYDGGTYEQYF.